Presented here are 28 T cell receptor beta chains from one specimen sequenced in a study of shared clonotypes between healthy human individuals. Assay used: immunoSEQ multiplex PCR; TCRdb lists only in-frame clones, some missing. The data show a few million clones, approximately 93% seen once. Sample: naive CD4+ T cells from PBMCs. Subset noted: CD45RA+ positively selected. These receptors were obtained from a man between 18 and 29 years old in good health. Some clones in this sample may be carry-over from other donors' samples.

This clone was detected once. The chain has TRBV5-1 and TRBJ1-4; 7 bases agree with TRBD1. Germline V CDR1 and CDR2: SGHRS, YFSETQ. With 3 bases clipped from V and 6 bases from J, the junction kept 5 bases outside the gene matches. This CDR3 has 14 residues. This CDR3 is CASSWGQKDEKLFF. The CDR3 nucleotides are TGCGCCAGCAGCTGGGGACAGAAGGATGAAAAACTGTTTTTT.

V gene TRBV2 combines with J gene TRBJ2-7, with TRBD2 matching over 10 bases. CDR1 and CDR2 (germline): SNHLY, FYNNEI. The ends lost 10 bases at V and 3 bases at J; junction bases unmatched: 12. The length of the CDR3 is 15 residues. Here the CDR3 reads CATFRASGSNYEQYF. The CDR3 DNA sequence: TGTGCCACCTTCAGAGCTAGCGGGAGCAACTACGAGCAGTACTTC.

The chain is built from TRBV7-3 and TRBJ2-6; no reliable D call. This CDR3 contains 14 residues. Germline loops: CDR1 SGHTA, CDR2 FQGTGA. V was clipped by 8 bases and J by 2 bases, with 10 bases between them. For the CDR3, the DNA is TGTGCCAGCGGCCCGGCGGCTGGGGCCAACGTCCTGACTTTC. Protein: CASGPAAGANVLTF.

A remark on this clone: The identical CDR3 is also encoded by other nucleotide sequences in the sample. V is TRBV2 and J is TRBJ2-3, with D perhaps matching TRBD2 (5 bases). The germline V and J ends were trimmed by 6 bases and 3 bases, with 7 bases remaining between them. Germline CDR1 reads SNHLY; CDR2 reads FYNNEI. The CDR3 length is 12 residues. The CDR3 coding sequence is TGTGCCAGCAGGACGGGAACAGATACGCAGTATTTT. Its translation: CASRTGTDTQYF.

The CDR3 protein is CASSFRKGETQYF. The CDR3 DNA reads as TGTGCCAGCAGCTTTCGGAAGGGAGAGACCCAGTACTTC. This chain links TRBV7-6 with TRBJ2-5; D not certain. V was pared by 3 bases and J by 4 bases, with 9 bases between. This CDR3 spans 13 amino acids. Germline CDR1 is SGHVS and CDR2 is FNYEAQ.

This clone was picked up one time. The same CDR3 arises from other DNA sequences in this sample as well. For the CDR3, the DNA is TGCGCCAGCAGCCCTCGGACAGGGAACACCGGGGAGCTGTTTTTT. Protein product: CASSPRTGNTGELFF. This chain connects TRBV5-1 to TRBJ2-2, with 7 bases identical to TRBD1. Germline CDR1 and CDR2: SGHRS and YFSETQ. The length of the CDR3 is 15 residues. J lost 1 base, V lost 4 bases, and 4 bases had no gene match.

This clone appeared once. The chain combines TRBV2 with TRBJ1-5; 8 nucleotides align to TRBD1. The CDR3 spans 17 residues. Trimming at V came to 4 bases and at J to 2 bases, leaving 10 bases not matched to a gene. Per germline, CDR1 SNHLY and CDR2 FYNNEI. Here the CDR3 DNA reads TGTGCCAGCAGTGGGTGGCAGGGGGCTATAGGCAATCAGCCCCAGCATTTT. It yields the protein CASSGWQGAIGNQPQHF.

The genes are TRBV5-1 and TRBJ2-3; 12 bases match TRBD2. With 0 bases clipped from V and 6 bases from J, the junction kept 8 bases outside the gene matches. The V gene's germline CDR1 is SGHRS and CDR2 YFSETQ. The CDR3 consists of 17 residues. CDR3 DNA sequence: TGCGCCAGCAGCTTGGGGAGACTAGCGGGAGTGGGGGATACGCAGTATTTT. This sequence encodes CASSLGRLAGVGDTQYF.

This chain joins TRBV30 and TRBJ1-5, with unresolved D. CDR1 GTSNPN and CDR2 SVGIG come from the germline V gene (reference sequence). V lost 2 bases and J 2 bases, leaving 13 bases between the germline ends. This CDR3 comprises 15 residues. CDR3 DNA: TGTGCCTGGAGTTCCGGGCAGACGGGCAATCAGCCCCAGCATTTT. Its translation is CAWSSGQTGNQPQHF.

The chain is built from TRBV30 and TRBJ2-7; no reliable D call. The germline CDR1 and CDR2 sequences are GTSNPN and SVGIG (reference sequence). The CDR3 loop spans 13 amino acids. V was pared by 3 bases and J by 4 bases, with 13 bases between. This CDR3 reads CAWRVGPQYEQYF. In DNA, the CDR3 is TGTGCCTGGAGGGTCGGGCCCCAATACGAGCAGTACTTC.

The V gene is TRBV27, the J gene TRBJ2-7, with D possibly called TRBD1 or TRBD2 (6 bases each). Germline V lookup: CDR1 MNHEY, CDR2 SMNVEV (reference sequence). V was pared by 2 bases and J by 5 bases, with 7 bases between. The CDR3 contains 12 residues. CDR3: CASSLRGDEQYF. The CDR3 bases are TGTGCCAGCAGTTTAAGGGGGGACGAGCAGTACTTC.

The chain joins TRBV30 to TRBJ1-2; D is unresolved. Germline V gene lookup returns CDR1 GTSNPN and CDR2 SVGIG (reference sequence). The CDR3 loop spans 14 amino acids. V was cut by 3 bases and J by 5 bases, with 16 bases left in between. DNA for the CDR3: TGTGCCTGGAGCGGGCGTAGGTTAAGTTATGGCTACACCTTC. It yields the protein CAWSGRRLSYGYTF.

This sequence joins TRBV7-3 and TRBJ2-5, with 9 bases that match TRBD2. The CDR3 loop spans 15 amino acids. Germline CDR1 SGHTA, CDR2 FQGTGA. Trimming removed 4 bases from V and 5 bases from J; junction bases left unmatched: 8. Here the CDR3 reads CASSSRRTSEETQYF. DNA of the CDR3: TGTGCCAGCAGCTCCCGCCGGACTAGCGAGGAGACCCAGTACTTC. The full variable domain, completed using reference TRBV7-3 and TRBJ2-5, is GAGVSQTPSNKVTEKGKYVELRCDPISGHTALYWYRQSLGQGPEFLIYFQGTGAADDSGLPNDRFFAVRPEGSVSTLKIQRTERGDSAVYLCASSSRRTSEETQYFGPGTRLLVL.

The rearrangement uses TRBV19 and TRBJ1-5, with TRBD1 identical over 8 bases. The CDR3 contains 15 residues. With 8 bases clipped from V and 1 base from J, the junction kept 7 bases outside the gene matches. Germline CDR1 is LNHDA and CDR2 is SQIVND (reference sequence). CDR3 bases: TGTGCCAGTGTACCGACAGGGGTGAGCAATCAGCCCCAGCATTTT. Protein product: CASVPTGVSNQPQHF.

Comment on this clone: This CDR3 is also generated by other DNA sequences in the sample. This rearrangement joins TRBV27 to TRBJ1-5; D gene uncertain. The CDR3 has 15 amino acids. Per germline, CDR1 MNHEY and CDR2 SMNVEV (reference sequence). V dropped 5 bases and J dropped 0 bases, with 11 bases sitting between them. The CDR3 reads CASSRQGSSNQPQHF. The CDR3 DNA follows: TGTGCCAGCAGTCGGCAAGGGAGTAGCAATCAGCCCCAGCATTTT.

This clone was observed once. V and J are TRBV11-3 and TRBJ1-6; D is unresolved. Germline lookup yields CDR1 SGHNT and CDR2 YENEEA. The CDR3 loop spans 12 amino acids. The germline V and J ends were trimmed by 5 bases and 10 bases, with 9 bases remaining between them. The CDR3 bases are TGTGCCAGCAGCCATCTTGGGTCACCCCTCCACTTT. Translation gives CASSHLGSPLHF.

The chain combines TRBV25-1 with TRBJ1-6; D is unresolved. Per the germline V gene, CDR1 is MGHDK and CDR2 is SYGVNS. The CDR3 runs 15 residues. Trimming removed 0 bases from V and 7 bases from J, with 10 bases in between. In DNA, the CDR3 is TGTGCCAGCAGTGAATATAAGGGCGGGAATTCACCCCTCCACTTT. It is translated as CASSEYKGGNSPLHF.

The CDR3 protein is CASSAGGGSVDTGELFF. The CDR3 DNA is TGTGCCAGCAGCGCGGGGGGCGGGTCCGTGGACACCGGGGAGCTGTTTTTT. The chain uses TRBV9 and TRBJ2-2; perhaps TRBD2 as D (7 bases). There are 17 residues in the CDR3. Trimming cost V 3 bases and J 3 bases, with 18 bases left between them. CDR1 is SGDLS, CDR2 YYNGEE, per germline.

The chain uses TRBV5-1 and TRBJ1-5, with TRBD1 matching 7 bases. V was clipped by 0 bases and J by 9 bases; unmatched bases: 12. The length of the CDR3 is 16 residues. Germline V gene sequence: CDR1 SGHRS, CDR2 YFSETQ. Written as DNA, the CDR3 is TGCGCCAGCAGCTTGGACGGACAGGTTACGAGGGGGCCCCAGCATTTT. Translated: CASSLDGQVTRGPQHF. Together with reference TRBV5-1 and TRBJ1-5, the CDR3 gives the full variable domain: KAGVTQTPRYLIKTRGQQVTLSCSPISGHRSVSWYQQTPGQGLQFLFEYFSETQRNKGNFPGRFSGRQFSNSRSEMNVSTLELGDSALYLCASSLDGQVTRGPQHFGDGTRLSIL.

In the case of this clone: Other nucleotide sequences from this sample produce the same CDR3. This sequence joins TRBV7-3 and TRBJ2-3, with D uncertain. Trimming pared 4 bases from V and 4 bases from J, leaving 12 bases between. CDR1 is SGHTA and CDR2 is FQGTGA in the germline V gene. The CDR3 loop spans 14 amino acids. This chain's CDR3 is CASSSGPAADTQYF. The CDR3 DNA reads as TGTGCCAGCAGCTCAGGACCGGCAGCAGATACGCAGTATTTT. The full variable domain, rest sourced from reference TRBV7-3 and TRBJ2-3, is GAGVSQTPSNKVTEKGKYVELRCDPISGHTALYWYRQSLGQGPEFLIYFQGTGAADDSGLPNDRFFAVRPEGSVSTLKIQRTERGDSAVYLCASSSGPAADTQYFGPGTRLTVL.

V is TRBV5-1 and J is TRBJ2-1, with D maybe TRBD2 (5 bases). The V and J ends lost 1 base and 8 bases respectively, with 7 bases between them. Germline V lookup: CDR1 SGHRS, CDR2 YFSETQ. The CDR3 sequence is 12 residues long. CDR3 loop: CASSLNGDEQFF. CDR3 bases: TGCGCCAGCAGCTTGAACGGGGATGAGCAGTTCTTC.

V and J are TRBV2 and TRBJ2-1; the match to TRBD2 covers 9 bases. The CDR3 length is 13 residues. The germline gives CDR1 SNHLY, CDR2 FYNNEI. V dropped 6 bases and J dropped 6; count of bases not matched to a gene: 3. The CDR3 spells CASRLAGFNEQFF. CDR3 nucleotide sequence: TGTGCCAGCAGGCTAGCGGGATTCAATGAGCAGTTCTTC.

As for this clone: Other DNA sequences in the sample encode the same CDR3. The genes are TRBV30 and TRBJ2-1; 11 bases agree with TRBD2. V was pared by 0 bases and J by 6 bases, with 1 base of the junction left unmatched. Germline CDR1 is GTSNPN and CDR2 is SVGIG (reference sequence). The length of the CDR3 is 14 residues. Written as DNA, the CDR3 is TGTGCCTGGAGTGTGGGACTAGCGGCCAATGAGCAGTTCTTC. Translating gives CAWSVGLAANEQFF.

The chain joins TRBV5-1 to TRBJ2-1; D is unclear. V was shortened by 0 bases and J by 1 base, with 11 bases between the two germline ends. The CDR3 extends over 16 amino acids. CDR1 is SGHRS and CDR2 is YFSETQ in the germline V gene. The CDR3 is CASSLDAGTSYNEQFF. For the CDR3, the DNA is TGCGCCAGCAGCTTGGATGCAGGTACGTCCTACAATGAGCAGTTCTTC. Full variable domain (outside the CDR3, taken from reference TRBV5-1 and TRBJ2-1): KAGVTQTPRYLIKTRGQQVTLSCSPISGHRSVSWYQQTPGQGLQFLFEYFSETQRNKGNFPGRFSGRQFSNSRSEMNVSTLELGDSALYLCASSLDAGTSYNEQFFGPGTRLTVL.

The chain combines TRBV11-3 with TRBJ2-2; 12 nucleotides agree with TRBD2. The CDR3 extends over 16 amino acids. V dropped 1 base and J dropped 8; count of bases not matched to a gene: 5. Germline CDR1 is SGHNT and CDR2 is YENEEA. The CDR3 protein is CASSLGGTSGQGELFF. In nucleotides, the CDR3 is TGTGCCAGCAGCTTAGGAGGGACTAGCGGGCAAGGGGAGCTGTTTTTT. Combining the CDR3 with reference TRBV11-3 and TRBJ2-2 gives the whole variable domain EAGVVQSPRYKIIEKKQPVAFWCNPISGHNTLYWYLQNLGQGPELLIRYENEEAVDDSQLPKDRFSAERLKGVDSTLKIQPAELGDSAVYLCASSLGGTSGQGELFFGEGSRLTVL.

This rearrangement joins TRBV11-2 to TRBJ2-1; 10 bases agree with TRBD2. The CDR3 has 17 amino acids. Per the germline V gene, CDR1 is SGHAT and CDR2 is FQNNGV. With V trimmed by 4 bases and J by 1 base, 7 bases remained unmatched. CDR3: CASSSYSSGRSYNEQFF. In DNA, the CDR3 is TGTGCCAGCAGCTCCTACTCTAGCGGGAGATCCTACAATGAGCAGTTCTTC.

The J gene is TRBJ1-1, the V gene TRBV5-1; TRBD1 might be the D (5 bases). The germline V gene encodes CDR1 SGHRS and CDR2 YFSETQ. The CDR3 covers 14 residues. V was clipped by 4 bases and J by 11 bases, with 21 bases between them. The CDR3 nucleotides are TGCGCCAGCAGCCTGGTTTTTGACAGTGGTGACGCTTTCTTT. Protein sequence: CASSLVFDSGDAFF.

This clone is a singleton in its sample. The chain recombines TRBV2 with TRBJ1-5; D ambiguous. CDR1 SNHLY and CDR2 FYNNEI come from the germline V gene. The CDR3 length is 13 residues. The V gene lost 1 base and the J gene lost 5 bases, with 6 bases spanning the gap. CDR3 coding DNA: TGTGCCAGCAGTGAAGTGGCTTATCAGCCCCAGCATTTT. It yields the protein CASSEVAYQPQHF. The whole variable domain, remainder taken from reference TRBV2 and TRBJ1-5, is EPEVTQTPSHQVTQMGQEVILRCVPISNHLYFYWYRQILGQKVEFLVSFYNNEISEKSEIFDDQFSVERPDGSNFTLKIRSTKLEDSAMYFCASSEVAYQPQHFGDGTRLSIL.